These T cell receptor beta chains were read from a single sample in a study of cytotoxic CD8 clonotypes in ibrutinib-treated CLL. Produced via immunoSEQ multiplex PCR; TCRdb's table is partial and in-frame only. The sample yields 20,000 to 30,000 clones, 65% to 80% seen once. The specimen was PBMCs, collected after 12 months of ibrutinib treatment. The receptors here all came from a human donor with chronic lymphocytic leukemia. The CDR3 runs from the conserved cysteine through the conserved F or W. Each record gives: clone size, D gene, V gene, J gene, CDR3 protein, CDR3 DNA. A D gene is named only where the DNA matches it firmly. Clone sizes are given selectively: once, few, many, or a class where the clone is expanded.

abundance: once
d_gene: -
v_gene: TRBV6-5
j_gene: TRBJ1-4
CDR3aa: CASSYTATNEKLFF
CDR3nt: TGTGCCAGCAGTTACACTGCAACTAATGAAAAACTGTTTTTT

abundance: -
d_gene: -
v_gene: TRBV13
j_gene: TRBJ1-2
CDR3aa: CASSLSYSGDYGYTF
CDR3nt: TGTGCCAGCAGCTTAAGCTACTCGGGGGACTATGGCTACACCTTC

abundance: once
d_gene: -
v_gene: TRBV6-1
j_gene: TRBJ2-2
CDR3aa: CASRRAARELFF
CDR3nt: TGTGCCAGCAGGAGGGCGGCCCGGGAGCTGTTTTTT

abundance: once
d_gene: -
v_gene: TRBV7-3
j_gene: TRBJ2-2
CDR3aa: CASSPRTGELFF
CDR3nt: TGTGCCAGCAGCCCTCGGACAGGGGAGCTGTTTTTT

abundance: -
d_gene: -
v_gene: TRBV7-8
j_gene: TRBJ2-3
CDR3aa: CASSFRDLTDTQYF
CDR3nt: TGTGCCAGCAGCTTCCGGGACCTCACAGATACGCAGTATTTT

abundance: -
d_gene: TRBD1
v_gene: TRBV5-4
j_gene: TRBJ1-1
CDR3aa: CASSSRQGIPEAFF
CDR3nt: TGTGCCAGCAGCTCACGACAGGGTATCCCTGAAGCTTTCTTT

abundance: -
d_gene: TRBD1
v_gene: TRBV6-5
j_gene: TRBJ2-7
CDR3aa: CASSTAGTGGDEQYF
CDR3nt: TGTGCCAGCAGTACCGCCGGGACAGGGGGCGACGAGCAGTACTTC

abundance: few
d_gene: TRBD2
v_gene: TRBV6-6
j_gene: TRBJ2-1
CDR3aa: CASSYLTSGGHNEQFF
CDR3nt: TGTGCCAGCAGTTACCTGACTAGCGGGGGGCACAATGAGCAGTTCTTC

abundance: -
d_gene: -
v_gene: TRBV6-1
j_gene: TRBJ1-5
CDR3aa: CASSEVGGAGNQPQHF
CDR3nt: TGTGCCAGCAGTGAAGTGGGGGGGGCGGGCAATCAGCCCCAGCATTTT

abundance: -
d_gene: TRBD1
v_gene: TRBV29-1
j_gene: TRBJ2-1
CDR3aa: CSAVTGTANNEQFF
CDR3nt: TGCAGCGCAGTTACCGGGACAGCTAACAATGAGCAGTTCTTC

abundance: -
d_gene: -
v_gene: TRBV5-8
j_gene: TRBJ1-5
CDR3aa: CASSRSYGQESSRQPQHF
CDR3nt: TGTGCCAGCAGCCGTTCATACGGGCAGGAGAGCTCACGGCAGCCCCAGCATTTT

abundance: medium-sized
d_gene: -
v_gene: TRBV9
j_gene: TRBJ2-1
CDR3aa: CASRVKGKQFF
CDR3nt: TGTGCCAGCAGAGTGAAAGGCAAGCAGTTCTTC

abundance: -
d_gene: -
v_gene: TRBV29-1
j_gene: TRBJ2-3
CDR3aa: CSVAPAKGGTQYF
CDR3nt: TGCAGCGTTGCTCCGGCAAAAGGGGGTACGCAGTATTTT

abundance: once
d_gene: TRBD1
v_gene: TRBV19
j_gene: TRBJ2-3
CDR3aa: CASSIGTATADTQYF
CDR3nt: TGTGCCAGTAGTATCGGGACAGCGACTGCAGATACGCAGTATTTT

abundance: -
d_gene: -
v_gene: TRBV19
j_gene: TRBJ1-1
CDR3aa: CASSIGGTTRTEAFF
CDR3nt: TGTGCCAGTAGTATAGGCGGGACAACCAGGACTGAAGCTTTCTTT

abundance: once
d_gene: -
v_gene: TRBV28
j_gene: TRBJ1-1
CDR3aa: CASSLLQRQVAFF
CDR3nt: TGTGCCAGCAGCCTCTTACAGCGCCAGGTAGCTTTCTTT

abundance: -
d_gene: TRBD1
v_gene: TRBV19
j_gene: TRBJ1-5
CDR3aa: CASNSPGQGKQPQHF
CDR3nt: TGTGCCAGTAATTCACCGGGACAGGGGAAACAGCCCCAGCATTTT

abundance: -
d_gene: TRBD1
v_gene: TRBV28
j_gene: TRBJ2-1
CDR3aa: CASSLTDRVTYNEQFF
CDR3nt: TGTGCCAGCAGTTTAACGGACAGGGTTACCTACAATGAGCAGTTCTTC

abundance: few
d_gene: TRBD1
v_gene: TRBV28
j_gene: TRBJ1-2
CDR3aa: CASSFFGQEYGYTF
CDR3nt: TGTGCCAGCAGTTTTTTTGGACAGGAATATGGCTACACCTTC

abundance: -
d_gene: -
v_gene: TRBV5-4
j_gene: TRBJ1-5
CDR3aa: CASSIGSNQPQHF
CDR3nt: TGTGCCAGCAGCATAGGAAGCAATCAGCCCCAGCATTTT

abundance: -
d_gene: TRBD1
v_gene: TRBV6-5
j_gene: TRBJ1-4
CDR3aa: CASSSQGGEKLLF
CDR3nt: TGTGCCAGCAGTTCCCAGGGGGGTGAAAAACTGCTTTTT

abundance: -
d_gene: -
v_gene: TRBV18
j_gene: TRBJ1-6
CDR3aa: CASSPSGGDSPLHF
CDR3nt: TGTGCCAGCTCACCCTCAGGCGGTGATTCACCCCTCCACTTT

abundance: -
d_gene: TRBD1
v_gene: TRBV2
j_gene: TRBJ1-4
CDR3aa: CASSPGQGASEKLFF
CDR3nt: TGTGCCAGCAGTCCCGGACAGGGGGCATCCGAAAAACTGTTTTTT

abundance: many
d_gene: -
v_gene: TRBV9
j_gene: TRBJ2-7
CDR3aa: CASSVGVGLDEQYF
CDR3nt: TGTGCCAGCAGCGTAGGAGTAGGGCTCGACGAGCAGTACTTC

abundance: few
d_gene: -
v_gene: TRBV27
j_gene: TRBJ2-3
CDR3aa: CASSTIHEGTDTQYF
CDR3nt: TGTGCCAGCAGTACTATACACGAGGGCACAGATACGCAGTATTTT

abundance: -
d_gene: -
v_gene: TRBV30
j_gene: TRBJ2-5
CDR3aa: CAWTGKETQYF
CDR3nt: TGTGCCTGGACAGGAAAAGAGACCCAGTACTTC

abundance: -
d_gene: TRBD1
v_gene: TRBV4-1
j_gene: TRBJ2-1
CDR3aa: CASSIRDRADEQFF
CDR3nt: TGCGCCAGCAGCATCCGGGACAGGGCGGATGAGCAGTTCTTC

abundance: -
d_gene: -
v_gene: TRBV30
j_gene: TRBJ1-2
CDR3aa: CAWTGALGVLEGYTF
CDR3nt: TGTGCCTGGACAGGTGCTCTGGGCGTTTTGGAGGGCTACACCTTC

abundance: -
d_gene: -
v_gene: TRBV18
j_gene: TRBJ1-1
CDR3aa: CASSPRRDGTEAFF
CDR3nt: TGTGCCAGCTCACCCCGAAGGGATGGGACAGAAGCTTTCTTT

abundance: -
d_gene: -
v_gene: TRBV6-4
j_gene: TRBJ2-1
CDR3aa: CATRPRLGNNEQFF
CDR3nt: TGTGCCACTAGACCCCGACTGGGAAACAATGAGCAGTTCTTC

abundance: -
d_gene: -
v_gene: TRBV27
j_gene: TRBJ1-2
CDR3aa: CASSLSSSNYGYTF
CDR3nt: TGTGCCAGCAGTTTATCCTCCTCTAACTATGGCTACACCTTC

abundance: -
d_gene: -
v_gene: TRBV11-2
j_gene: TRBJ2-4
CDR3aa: CASSTKDREGAKNIQYF
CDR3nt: TGTGCCAGCAGCACCAAGGACAGGGAGGGGGCCAAAAACATTCAGTACTTC

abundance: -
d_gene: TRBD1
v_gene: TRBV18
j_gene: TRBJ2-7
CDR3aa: CASSPGTGVEQYF
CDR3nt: TGTGCCAGCTCACCAGGGACAGGGGTCGAGCAGTACTTC

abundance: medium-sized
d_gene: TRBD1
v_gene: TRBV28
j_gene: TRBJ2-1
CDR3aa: CASSFTGQGLNEQFF
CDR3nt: TGTGCCAGCAGTTTCACGGGACAGGGGCTTAATGAGCAGTTCTTC

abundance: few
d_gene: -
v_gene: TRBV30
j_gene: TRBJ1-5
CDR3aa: CAWSEAGGEQPQHF
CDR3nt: TGTGCCTGGAGTGAGGCGGGGGGCGAACAGCCCCAGCATTTT

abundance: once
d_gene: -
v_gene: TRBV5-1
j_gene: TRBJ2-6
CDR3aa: CASSLVSRTESSGANVLTF
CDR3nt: TGCGCCAGCAGCTTGGTCTCAAGGACGGAGAGCTCTGGGGCCAACGTCCTGACTTTC

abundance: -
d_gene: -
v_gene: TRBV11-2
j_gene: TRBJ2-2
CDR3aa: CASSSLQGSNTGELFF
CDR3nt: TGTGCCAGCAGCTCCCTGCAGGGCTCGAACACCGGGGAGCTGTTTTTT

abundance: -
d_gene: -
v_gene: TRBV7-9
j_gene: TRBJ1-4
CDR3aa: CASSSGVIATNEKLFF
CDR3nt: TGTGCCAGCAGCTCGGGAGTGATTGCAACTAATGAAAAACTGTTTTTT

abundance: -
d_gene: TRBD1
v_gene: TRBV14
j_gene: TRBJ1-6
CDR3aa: CASSQGQRNSPLHF
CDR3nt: TGTGCCAGCAGCCAGGGACAGCGCAATTCACCCCTCCACTTT

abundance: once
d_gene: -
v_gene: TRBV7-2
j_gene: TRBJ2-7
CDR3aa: CASSWGAIYEQYF
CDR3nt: TGTGCCAGCAGCTGGGGAGCTATTTACGAGCAGTACTTC

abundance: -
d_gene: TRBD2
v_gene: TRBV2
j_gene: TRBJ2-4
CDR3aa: CASSGSLGSGEAKNIQYF
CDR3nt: TGTGCCAGCAGTGGATCGTTAGGAAGCGGGGAGGCCAAAAACATTCAGTACTTC

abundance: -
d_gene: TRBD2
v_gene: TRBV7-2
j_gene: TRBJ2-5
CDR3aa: CASSSLGLAGQETQYF
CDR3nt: TGTGCCAGCAGCTCTCTAGGACTAGCGGGTCAAGAGACCCAGTACTTC

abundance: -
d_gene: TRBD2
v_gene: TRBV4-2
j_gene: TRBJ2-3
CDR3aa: CASSQEVNRGGTDTQYF
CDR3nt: TGTGCCAGCAGCCAAGAAGTGAATCGCGGGGGGACAGATACGCAGTATTTT

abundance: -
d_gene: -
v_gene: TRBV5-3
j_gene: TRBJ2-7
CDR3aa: CARSRVPNYEQYF
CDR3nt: TGTGCCAGAAGCCGCGTGCCGAATTACGAGCAGTACTTC

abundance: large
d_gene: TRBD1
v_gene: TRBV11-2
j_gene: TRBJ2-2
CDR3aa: CASSLRQGAYTGELFF
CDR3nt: TGTGCCAGCAGCTTACGGCAGGGGGCTTACACCGGGGAGCTGTTTTTT

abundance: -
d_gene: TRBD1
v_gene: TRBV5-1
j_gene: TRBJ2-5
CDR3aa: CASSRDRVVVTQYF
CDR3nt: TGCGCCAGCAGCCGGGACAGAGTCGTTGTGACCCAGTACTTC

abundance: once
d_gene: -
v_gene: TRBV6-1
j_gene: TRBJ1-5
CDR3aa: CASSGGGQGMAQHF
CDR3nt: TGTGCCAGCAGCGGGGGAGGGCAGGGTATGGCCCAGCATTTT

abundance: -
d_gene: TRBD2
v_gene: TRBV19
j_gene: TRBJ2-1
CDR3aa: CASCRTSGAGGEQFF
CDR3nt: TGTGCCAGTTGCCGGACTAGCGGGGCCGGAGGTGAGCAGTTCTTC

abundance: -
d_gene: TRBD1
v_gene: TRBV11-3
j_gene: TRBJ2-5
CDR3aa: CASSRGQGPAQYF
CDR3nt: TGTGCCAGCAGCCGAGGACAGGGCCCGGCCCAGTACTTC